The sequence of this T cell receptor beta chain was determined in a study of T cells in women clearing cervical HPV infection. Study details: Case blood was drawn a median approximately 150 days after lesion detection. Only a few women had HLA typing results available. Study findings and constraints: Combining TCR richness with V gene abundances gave approximately 0.8 AUC.

HPV was found by MY09/MY11 PCR and dot-blot genotyping. Sequenced by immunoSEQ multiplex PCR; TCRdb stores in-frame clones only, minus some. This specimen shows 15,000 to 20,000 clones; the ten leading clones hold less than 20%. Concerning this clone: Its matching antigen is unknown. The read comes to an end 3 residues before the CDR3 does, leaving the germline J gene to fill in the end.

There are 14 residues in the CDR3. Germline loops: CDR1 LNHDA, CDR2 SQIVND (reference sequence). Trimming pared 4 bases from V and 2 bases from J, leaving 12 bases between. This clonotype originated in a woman between 18 and 75 years old with a cervical HPV16 infection that either progressed to CIN3+ or cleared (not recorded which). Sequenced: blood buffy coat. The chain recombines TRBV19 with TRBJ2-7; D is perhaps TRBD2 (5 bases). CDR3 bases read: TGTGCCAGTAGTACCCCCGGACTGACCTACGAG. Protein: CASSTPGLTYE. The full-length CDR3 reads as CASSTPGLTYEQYF.